These 21 T cell receptor beta chains were sequenced from one sample in a study of cytomegalovirus exposure and HLA in healthy donors (dated by TCRdb to 2015 to 2018). Library generation was performed with the immunoSEQ multiplex PCR assay. For the multiplex PCR, a mixture combining 60 forward primers for TCR Vbeta segments and 13 reverse primers for TCR Jbeta segments was used. TCRdb stores this immuneACCESS table with in-frame sequences only. Part of the clones is absent; in the studies checked, under half of the shortfall reflects unresolved V genes, and no reason is known for the rest. The sample table shows roughly 140,000 clones, and approximately 83% are seen once. Together, the top ten hold roughly 4% of the sample. Sequences were obtained from PBMCs. Source of these receptors: a man between 35 and 55 years old in good health and CMV-seropositive.

V usage is TRBV4-1 and J usage is TRBJ2-7; 8 nucleotides line up with TRBD2. Germline V gene sequence: CDR1 MGHRA, CDR2 YSYEKL. The CDR3 sequence is 15 residues long. J lost 2 bases, V lost 0 bases, and 3 bases had no gene match. CDR3 bases: TGCGCCAGCAGCCAAGATCCGGGAGGGGCCTACGAGCAGTACTTC. Translating it yields CASSQDPGGAYEQYF.

This clone was seen a few times. V usage is TRBV6-5 and J usage is TRBJ2-7, with TRBD2 matching over 8 bases. Germline V gives CDR1 MNHEY, CDR2 SVGAGI. The CDR3 runs to 13 residues. With V trimmed by 7 bases and J by 7 bases, 9 bases remained unmatched. The CDR3 protein is CASKERELREQYF. The CDR3 DNA sequence: TGTGCCAGCAAGGAGCGGGAGTTAAGAGAGCAGTACTTC.

The rearrangement uses TRBV25-1 and TRBJ1-1, with D unclear. The V gene lost 6 bases and the J gene lost 2 bases, with 13 bases spanning the gap. CDR3 length: 14 amino acids. Germline V gene lookup returns CDR1 MGHDK and CDR2 SYGVNS. The CDR3 is CASRLPGGNTEAFF. In DNA, the CDR3 is TGTGCCAGCAGACTCCCTGGCGGAAACACTGAAGCTTTCTTT.

The chain carries TRBV7-6 and TRBJ2-1; TRBD2 matches 10 bases. The germline V gene encodes CDR1 SGHVS and CDR2 FNYEAQ. CDR3 length equals 15 residues. J gave up 2 bases and V 5 bases, and 3 bases lay outside the gene matches. In DNA, the CDR3 is TGTGCCAGCAGCCCTAGCGGGGGAGCCTACAATGAGCAGTTCTTC. This encodes CASSPSGGAYNEQFF.

This chain uses TRBV28 with TRBJ1-5; D is uncertain. Trimming took off 4 bases at V and 2 bases at J, with 9 bases between the two ends. This CDR3 has 14 residues. CDR1 and CDR2 from the germline V gene are MDHEN and SYDVKM. The CDR3 protein is CASSSQLGNQPQHF. Here the CDR3 DNA reads TGTGCCAGCAGTTCGCAGCTAGGCAATCAGCCCCAGCATTTT.

The chain combines TRBV30 with TRBJ1-2, with TRBD1 matching 9 bases. This CDR3 comprises 15 residues. Per the germline V gene, CDR1 is GTSNPN and CDR2 is SVGIG (reference sequence). After removal of 5 bases from V and 7 bases from J, the junction contained 14 bases not matched to a gene. CDR3: CAWAARDRVFFGYTF. As DNA, the CDR3 is TGTGCCTGGGCCGCCCGGGACAGGGTTTTCTTTGGCTACACCTTC. Filled out from reference TRBV30 and TRBJ1-2, the complete variable domain reads SQTIHQWPATLVQPVGSPLSLECTVEGTSNPNLYWYRQAAGRGLQLLFYSVGIGQISSEVPQNLSASRPQDRQFILSSKKLLLSDSGFYLCAWAARDRVFFGYTFGSGTRLTVV.

The chain has TRBV4-1 and TRBJ2-1, with D possibly being TRBD2 (5 bases). V lost 3 bases, J lost 3 bases, and 18 bases lay in between. This CDR3 contains 17 residues. Germline V gene data show CDR1 as MGHRA and CDR2 as YSYEKL. CDR3 loop: CASSHPPADYSYNEQFF. The CDR3 DNA sequence: TGCGCCAGCAGCCATCCCCCCGCTGACTACAGCTACAATGAGCAGTTCTTC.

The genes are TRBV6-5 and TRBJ1-2, with D tentatively TRBD1 (6 bases). V was cut by 6 bases and J by 5 bases, with 10 bases left in between. Germline CDR1 and CDR2: MNHEY and SVGAGI. The CDR3 totals 12 residues. CDR3 sequence reads: CASSPGQYGYTF. CDR3 coding DNA: TGTGCCAGCAGCCCTGGACAGTATGGCTACACCTTC.

The genes are TRBV5-1 and TRBJ2-2; TRBD1 matches at 11 bases. The CDR3 loop spans 17 amino acids. Germline V gene sequence: CDR1 SGHRS, CDR2 YFSETQ. Trimming cost V 1 base and J 3 bases; bases outside gene matches: 5. The CDR3 here is CASSLRTGGFHTGELFF. The CDR3 DNA sequence: TGCGCCAGCAGCTTGAGGACAGGGGGCTTTCACACCGGGGAGCTGTTTTTT.

This sequence joins TRBV10-2 and TRBJ2-1; 14 bases align to TRBD2. V shed 2 bases and J 10 bases; nucleotides not matched to a gene: 7. This CDR3 is 16 amino acids long. Germline assignment: CDR1 WSHSY and CDR2 SAAADI. CDR3 DNA: TGCGCCAGCAGTGAGCCACGACTAGCGGGAGGGTGGGAGCAGTTCTTC. It translates to CASSEPRLAGGWEQFF.

The V call is TRBV9, the J call TRBJ2-5; D tentatively reads TRBD1 or TRBD2 (6 bases each). V lost 4 bases, J lost 2 bases, and 12 bases lay in between. This CDR3 contains 14 residues. Germline V gene data show CDR1 as SGDLS and CDR2 as YYNGEE. The chain's CDR3 is CASSLGGRQETQYF. The CDR3 DNA reads as TGTGCCAGCAGCTTAGGGGGGAGGCAAGAGACCCAGTACTTC.

The chain is built from TRBV18 and TRBJ2-5; 7 bases are shared with TRBD1. The CDR3 consists of 16 residues. V lost 4 bases, J lost 4 bases, and 12 bases stayed unmatched. CDR1 is KGHSH and CDR2 is LQKENI in the germline V gene. CDR3 sequence reads: CASSLNRITGAETQYF. The DNA of the CDR3 is TGTGCCAGCTCACTGAACCGGATAACAGGGGCAGAGACCCAGTACTTC.

The CDR3 sequence is CARDGTGDRDEQFF. The CDR3 DNA is TGTGCCCGGGACGGGACAGGGGATAGAGATGAGCAGTTCTTC. The genes are TRBV7-9 and TRBJ2-1; TRBD1 matches 10 bases. Germline CDR1 SEHNR, CDR2 FQNEAQ (reference sequence). The CDR3 length is 14 residues. Unmatched junction bases numbered 12, after V lost 11 bases and J lost 8 bases.

The rearrangement links TRBV18 to TRBJ1-5, with a possible D match to TRBD1 (6 bases). Looked up from germline, CDR1 is KGHSH and CDR2 is LQKENI. V was shortened by 0 bases and J by 6 bases, with 6 bases between the two germline ends. This CDR3 region has 13 residues. CDR3 residues: CASSPPGGQPQHF. In nucleotides, the CDR3 is TGTGCCAGCTCACCACCAGGGGGTCAGCCCCAGCATTTT.

V and J are TRBV25-1 and TRBJ1-3; D unresolved. This CDR3 spans 14 amino acids. The germline V gene encodes CDR1 MGHDK and CDR2 SYGVNS. V dropped 7 bases and J dropped 4 bases, with 14 bases sitting between them. The chain's CDR3 is CASTKPGYGNTIYF. CDR3 DNA sequence: TGTGCCAGCACAAAACCGGGATACGGAAACACCATATATTTT. The variable domain in full, with the rest retrieved from reference TRBV25-1 and TRBJ1-3, is EADIYQTPRYLVIGTGKKITLECSQTMGHDKMYWYQQDPGMELHLIHYSYGVNSTEKGDLSSESTVSRIRTEHFPLTLESARPSHTSQYLCASTKPGYGNTIYFGEGSWLTVV.

The chain is built from TRBV5-8 and TRBJ2-7; tentative D call: TRBD1 (6 bases). The CDR3 length is 15 residues. Germline V CDR1 and CDR2: SGHTS, YDEGEE. Trimming took 0 bases from V and 2 from J, leaving 12 bases between them. The CDR3 reads CASSLATGLAYEQYF. CDR3 in DNA: TGTGCCAGCAGCTTGGCCACAGGGTTGGCCTACGAGCAGTACTTC.

This clone was picked up one time. The chain is built from TRBV7-3 and TRBJ1-1; possible D gene TRBD1, 6 bases. Germline V gives CDR1 SGHTA, CDR2 FQGTGA. The CDR3 totals 14 residues. V lost 3 bases and J lost 2, with 10 bases in between. The CDR3 region is CASSLDSFNTEAFF. The CDR3 DNA reads TGTGCCAGCAGCTTGGACAGCTTTAACACTGAAGCTTTCTTT. Full variable domain (missing parts from reference TRBV7-3 and TRBJ1-1): GAGVSQTPSNKVTEKGKYVELRCDPISGHTALYWYRQSLGQGPEFLIYFQGTGAADDSGLPNDRFFAVRPEGSVSTLKIQRTERGDSAVYLCASSLDSFNTEAFFGQGTRLTVV.

V gene TRBV27 combines with J gene TRBJ2-3, with D unresolved. V dropped 4 bases and J dropped 0 bases, with 8 bases sitting between them. This CDR3 has 14 amino acids. CDR1 is MNHEY, CDR2 SMNVEV, per germline (reference sequence). The CDR3 region is CASSSRGSTDTQYF. Written as DNA, the CDR3 is TGTGCCAGCAGTTCCAGAGGAAGCACAGATACGCAGTATTTT.

This chain uses TRBV7-9 with TRBJ2-1; 7 bases fit TRBD2. J lost 0 bases, V lost 1 base, and 0 bases had no gene match. Germline CDR1 is SEHNR and CDR2 is FQNEAQ (reference sequence). This CDR3 contains 15 residues. The CDR3 DNA reads TGTGCCAGCAGCTTAGGCGGGGGCTCCTACAATGAGCAGTTCTTC. This encodes CASSLGGGSYNEQFF.

The table lists this clone with a few counts. The rearrangement links TRBV5-1 to TRBJ2-1; D is unresolved. The CDR3 is 15 residues long. Germline V gene sequence: CDR1 SGHRS, CDR2 YFSETQ. The V end lost 3 bases, the J end lost 5 bases, and 15 bases lay between the germline ends. The CDR3, as DNA: TGCGCCAGCAGCTCAGAGTCCGGGTGGGACAATGAGCAGTTCTTC. It is translated as CASSSESGWDNEQFF.

The V and J genes are TRBV5-1 and TRBJ1-5; a possible D gene is TRBD1 (5 bases). This CDR3 is built from 14 residues. Per germline, CDR1 SGHRS and CDR2 YFSETQ. V was pared by 0 bases and J by 4 bases, with 8 bases between. The CDR3 protein is CASSLEGVNQPQHF. CDR3 DNA: TGCGCCAGCAGCTTGGAAGGGGTAAATCAGCCCCAGCATTTT. Combining the CDR3 with reference TRBV5-1 and TRBJ1-5 gives the whole variable domain KAGVTQTPRYLIKTRGQQVTLSCSPISGHRSVSWYQQTPGQGLQFLFEYFSETQRNKGNFPGRFSGRQFSNSRSEMNVSTLELGDSALYLCASSLEGVNQPQHFGDGTRLSIL.